This T cell receptor (beta chain) originates from a study of blood T cell repertoires in COVID-19. At the level of the study: Samples representing acute and convalescent COVID-19 were sourced from the United States, Italy and Spain. T cells, B-cell-depleted T cells, or PBMCs supplied cDNA or gDNA.

Authors' methods: Reference gene primer amplification in the assay estimated nucleated cell counts. Clones were read by immunoSEQ multiplex PCR, and TCRdb kept only the in-frame ones, dropping some. That table supplies the V and J calls and clone size; D and trimming were determined from the DNA. The sample lists a few hundred thousand clones; roughly nine tenths were seen once. Specimen: peripheral blood. This TCR was sampled from a man between 60 and 70 years old with acute or convalescent COVID-19.

The CDR3 spells CASSLGGQANQPQHF. The DNA for the CDR3 is TGTGCCAGCAGCTTGGGGGGACAGGCTAATCAGCCCCAGCATTTT. This chain uses TRBV5-4 with TRBJ1-5; 8 bases are a match to TRBD1. This CDR3 is built from 15 residues. V dropped 0 bases and J dropped 4; count of bases not matched to a gene: 3. Germline loops: CDR1 SGHNT, CDR2 YYREEE (reference sequence).